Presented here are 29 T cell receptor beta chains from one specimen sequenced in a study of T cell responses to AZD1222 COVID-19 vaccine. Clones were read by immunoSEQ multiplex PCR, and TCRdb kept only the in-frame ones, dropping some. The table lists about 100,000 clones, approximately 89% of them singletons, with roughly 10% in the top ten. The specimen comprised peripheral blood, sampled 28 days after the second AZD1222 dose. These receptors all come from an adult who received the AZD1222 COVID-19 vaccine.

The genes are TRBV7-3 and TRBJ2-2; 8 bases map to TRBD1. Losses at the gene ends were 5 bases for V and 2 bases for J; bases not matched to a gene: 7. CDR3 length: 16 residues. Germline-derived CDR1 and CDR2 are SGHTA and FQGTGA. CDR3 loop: CASSPSGQGNTGELFF. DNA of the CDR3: TGTGCCAGCAGCCCTTCCGGACAGGGAAACACCGGGGAGCTGTTTTTT.

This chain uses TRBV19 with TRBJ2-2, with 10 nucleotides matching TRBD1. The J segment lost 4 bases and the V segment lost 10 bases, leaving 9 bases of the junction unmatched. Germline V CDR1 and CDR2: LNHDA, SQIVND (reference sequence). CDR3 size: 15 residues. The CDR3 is CATTTDRGGTGELFF. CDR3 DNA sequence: TGTGCCACTACTACGGACAGGGGGGGCACCGGGGAGCTGTTTTTT.

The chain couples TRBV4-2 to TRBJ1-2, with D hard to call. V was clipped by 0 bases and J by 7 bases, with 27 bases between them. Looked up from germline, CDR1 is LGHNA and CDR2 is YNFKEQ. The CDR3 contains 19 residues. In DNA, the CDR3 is TGTGCCAGCAGCCAAGATCTTCTGACCGCCCCAGGCCTTTCTGGTGGCTACACCTTC. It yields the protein CASSQDLLTAPGLSGGYTF.

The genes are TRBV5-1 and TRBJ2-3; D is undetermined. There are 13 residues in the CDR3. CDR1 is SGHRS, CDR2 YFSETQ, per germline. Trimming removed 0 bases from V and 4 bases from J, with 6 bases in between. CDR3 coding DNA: TGCGCCAGCAGCTTGGTGCCCTCAGATACGCAGTATTTT. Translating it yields CASSLVPSDTQYF.

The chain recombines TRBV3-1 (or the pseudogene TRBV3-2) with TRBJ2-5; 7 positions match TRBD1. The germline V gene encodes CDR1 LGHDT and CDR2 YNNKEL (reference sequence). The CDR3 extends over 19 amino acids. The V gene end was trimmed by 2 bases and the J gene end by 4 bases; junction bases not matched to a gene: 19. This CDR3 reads CASSQSRVGTALLPETQYF. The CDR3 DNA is TGTGCCAGCAGCCAAAGCAGGGTCGGGACAGCTCTACTCCCAGAGACCCAGTACTTC.

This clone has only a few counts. In DNA, the CDR3 is TGTGCCAGCAGCGGGGGTGTAGGGTCTGGAAACACCATATATTTT. This encodes CASSGGVGSGNTIYF. The chain uses TRBV9 and TRBJ1-3; D not certain. The CDR3 is made up of 15 amino acids. The germline gives CDR1 SGDLS, CDR2 YYNGEE. Trimming took off 3 bases at V and 1 base at J, with 11 bases between the two ends. The full variable domain, its missing parts supplied by reference TRBV9 and TRBJ1-3, is DSGVTQTPKHLITATGQRVTLRCSPRSGDLSVYWYQQSLDQGLQFLIQYYNGEERAKGNILERFSAQQFPDLHSELNLSSLELGDSALYFCASSGGVGSGNTIYFGEGSWLTVV.

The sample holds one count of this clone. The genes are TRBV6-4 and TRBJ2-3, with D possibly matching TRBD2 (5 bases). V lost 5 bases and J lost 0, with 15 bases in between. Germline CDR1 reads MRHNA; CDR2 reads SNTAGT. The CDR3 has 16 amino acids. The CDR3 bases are TGTGCCAGCAGTATCGCAGGAGCGGTCAGCACAGATACGCAGTATTTT. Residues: CASSIAGAVSTDTQYF.

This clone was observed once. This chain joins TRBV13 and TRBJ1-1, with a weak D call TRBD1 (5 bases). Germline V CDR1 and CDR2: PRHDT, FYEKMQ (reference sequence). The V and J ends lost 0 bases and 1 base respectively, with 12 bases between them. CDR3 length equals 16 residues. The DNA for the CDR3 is TGTGCCAGCAGCTTAGGTGGGACGGCGGGGAACACTGAAGCTTTCTTT. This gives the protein CASSLGGTAGNTEAFF.

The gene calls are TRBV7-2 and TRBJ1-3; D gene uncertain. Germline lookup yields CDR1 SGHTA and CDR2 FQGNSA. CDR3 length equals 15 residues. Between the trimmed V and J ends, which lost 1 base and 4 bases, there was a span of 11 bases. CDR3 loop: CASSLGVGSGNTIYF. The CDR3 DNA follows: TGTGCCAGCAGCTTAGGTGTAGGGTCCGGAAACACCATATATTTT.

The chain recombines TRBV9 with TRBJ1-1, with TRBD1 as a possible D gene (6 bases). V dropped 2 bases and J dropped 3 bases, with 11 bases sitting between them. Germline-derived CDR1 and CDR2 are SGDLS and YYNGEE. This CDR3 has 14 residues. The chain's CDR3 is CASSVGAGDTEAFF. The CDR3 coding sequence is TGTGCCAGCAGCGTGGGGGCTGGGGACACTGAAGCTTTCTTT. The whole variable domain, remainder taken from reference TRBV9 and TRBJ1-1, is DSGVTQTPKHLITATGQRVTLRCSPRSGDLSVYWYQQSLDQGLQFLIQYYNGEERAKGNILERFSAQQFPDLHSELNLSSLELGDSALYFCASSVGAGDTEAFFGQGTRLTVV.

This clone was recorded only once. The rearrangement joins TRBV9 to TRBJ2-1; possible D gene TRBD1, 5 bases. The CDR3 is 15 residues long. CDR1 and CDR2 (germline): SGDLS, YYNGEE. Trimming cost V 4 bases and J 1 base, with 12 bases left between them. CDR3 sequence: CASSPQELSYNEQFF. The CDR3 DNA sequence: TGTGCCAGCAGCCCACAGGAGCTATCCTACAATGAGCAGTTCTTC.

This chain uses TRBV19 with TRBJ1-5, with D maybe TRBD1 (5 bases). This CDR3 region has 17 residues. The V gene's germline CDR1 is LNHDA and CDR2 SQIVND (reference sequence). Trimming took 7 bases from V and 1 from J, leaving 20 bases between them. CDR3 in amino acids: CASTREAYSRSNQPQHF. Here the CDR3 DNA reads TGTGCCAGTACCAGGGAGGCCTACTCTAGGAGCAATCAGCCCCAGCATTTT.

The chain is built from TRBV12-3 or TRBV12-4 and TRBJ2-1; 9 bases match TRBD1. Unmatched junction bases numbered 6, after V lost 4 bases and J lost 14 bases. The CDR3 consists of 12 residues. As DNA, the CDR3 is TGTGCCAGCAGTTGGGGGACAGGGAAGAAGTTCTTC. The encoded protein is CASSWGTGKKFF.

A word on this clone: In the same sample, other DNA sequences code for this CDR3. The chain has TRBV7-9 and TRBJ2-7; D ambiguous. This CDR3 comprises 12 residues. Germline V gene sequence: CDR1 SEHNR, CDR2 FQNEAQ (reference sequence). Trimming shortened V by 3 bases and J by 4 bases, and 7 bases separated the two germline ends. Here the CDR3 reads CASSFGVYEQYF. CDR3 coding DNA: TGTGCCAGCAGCTTTGGGGTGTACGAGCAGTACTTC.

In DNA form, the CDR3 reads TGTGCCATCAGTGTCTTCGGGATAAACTACGAGCAGTACTTC. This gives the protein CAISVFGINYEQYF. This chain joins TRBV10-3 and TRBJ2-7, with a possible D match to TRBD2 (5 bases). V was pared by 4 bases and J by 3 bases, with 13 bases between. Germline lookup yields CDR1 ENHRY and CDR2 SYGVKD. This CDR3 is 14 amino acids long.

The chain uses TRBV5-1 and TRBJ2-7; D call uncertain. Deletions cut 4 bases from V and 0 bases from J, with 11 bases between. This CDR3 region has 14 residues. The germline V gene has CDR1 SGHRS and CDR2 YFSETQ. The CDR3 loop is CASSHPPGSYEQYF. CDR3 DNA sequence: TGCGCCAGCAGCCACCCCCCGGGCTCCTACGAGCAGTACTTC.

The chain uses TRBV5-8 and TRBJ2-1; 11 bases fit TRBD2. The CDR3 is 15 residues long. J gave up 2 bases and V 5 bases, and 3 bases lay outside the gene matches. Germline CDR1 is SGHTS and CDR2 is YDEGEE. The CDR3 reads CASRFSGGAYNEQFF. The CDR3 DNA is TGTGCCAGCAGATTTAGCGGGGGGGCCTACAATGAGCAGTTCTTC.

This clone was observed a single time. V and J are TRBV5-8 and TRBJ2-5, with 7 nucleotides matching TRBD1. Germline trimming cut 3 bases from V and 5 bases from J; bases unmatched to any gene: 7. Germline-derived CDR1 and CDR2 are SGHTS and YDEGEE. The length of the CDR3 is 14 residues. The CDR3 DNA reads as TGTGCCAGCAGCTCCGGACAGGCCGGGGAGACCCAGTACTTC. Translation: CASSSGQAGETQYF.

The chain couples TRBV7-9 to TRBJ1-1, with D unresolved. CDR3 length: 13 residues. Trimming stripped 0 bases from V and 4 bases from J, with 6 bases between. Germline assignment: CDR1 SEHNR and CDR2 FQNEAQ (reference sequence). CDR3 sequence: CASSLASSTEAFF. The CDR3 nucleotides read TGTGCCAGCAGCTTAGCGTCGAGCACTGAAGCTTTCTTT.

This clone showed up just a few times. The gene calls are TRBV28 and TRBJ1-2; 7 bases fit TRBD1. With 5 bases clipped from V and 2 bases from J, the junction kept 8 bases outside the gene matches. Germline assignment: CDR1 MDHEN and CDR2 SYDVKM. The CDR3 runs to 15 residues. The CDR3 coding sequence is TGTGCCAGCAGTCAAGGGGGACAGTTCAACTATGGCTACACCTTC. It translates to CASSQGGQFNYGYTF.

This CDR3 is CASSIGTSGDLRSYEQYF. In DNA, the CDR3 is TGCGCCAGCAGCATTGGGACTAGCGGGGACCTGCGCTCCTACGAGCAGTACTTC. This rearrangement joins TRBV5-1 to TRBJ2-7; 13 nucleotides agree with TRBD2. Germline V gene data show CDR1 as SGHRS and CDR2 as YFSETQ. The V and J ends lost 4 bases and 0 bases, in that order; junction bases with no gene match: 10. CDR3 length: 18 amino acids.

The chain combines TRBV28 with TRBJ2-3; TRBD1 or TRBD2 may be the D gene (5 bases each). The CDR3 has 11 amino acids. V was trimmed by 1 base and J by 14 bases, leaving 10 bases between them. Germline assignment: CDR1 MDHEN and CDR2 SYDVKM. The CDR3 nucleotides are TGTGCCAGCAGTTTATTGGGACGGGGGTATTTT. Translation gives CASSLLGRGYF. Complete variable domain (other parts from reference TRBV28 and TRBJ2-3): DVKVTQSSRYLVKRTGEKVFLECVQDMDHENMFWYRQDPGLGLRLIYFSYDVKMKEKGDIPEGYSVSREKKERFSLILESASTNQTSMYLCASSLLGRGYFGPGTRLTVL.

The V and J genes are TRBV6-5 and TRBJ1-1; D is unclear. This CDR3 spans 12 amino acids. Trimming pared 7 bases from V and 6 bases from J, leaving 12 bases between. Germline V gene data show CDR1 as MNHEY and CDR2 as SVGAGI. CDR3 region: CASTYWTPEAFF. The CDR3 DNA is TGTGCCAGCACCTATTGGACGCCTGAAGCTTTCTTT.

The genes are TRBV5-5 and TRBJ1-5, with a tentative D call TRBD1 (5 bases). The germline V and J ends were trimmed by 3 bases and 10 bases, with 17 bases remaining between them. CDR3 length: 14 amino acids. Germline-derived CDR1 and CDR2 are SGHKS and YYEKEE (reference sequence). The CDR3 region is CASSSHTAGDPQHF. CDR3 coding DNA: TGTGCCAGCAGCTCGCACACGGCGGGGGATCCCCAGCATTTT.

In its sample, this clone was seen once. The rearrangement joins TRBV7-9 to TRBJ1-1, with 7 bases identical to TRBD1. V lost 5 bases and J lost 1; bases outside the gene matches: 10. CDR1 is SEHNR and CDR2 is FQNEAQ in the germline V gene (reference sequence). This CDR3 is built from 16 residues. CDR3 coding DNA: TGTGCCAGCAGCACCTCCCCGGACAGGAGGAACACTGAAGCTTTCTTT. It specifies CASSTSPDRRNTEAFF.

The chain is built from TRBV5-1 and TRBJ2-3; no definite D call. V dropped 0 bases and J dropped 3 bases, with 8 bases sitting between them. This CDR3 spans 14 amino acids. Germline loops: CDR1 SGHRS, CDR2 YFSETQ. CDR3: CASSLGRSTDTQYF. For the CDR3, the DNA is TGCGCCAGCAGCTTGGGGCGTAGTACAGATACGCAGTATTTT.

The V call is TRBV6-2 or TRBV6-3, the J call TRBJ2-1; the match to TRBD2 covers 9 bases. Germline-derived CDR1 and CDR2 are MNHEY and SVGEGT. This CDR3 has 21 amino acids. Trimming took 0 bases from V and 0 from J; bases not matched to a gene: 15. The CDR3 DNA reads TGTGCCAGCAGTTACTCGTGGTGGTCGGCTAGCGGGAATGGCTCCTACAATGAGCAGTTCTTC. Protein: CASSYSWWSASGNGSYNEQFF.

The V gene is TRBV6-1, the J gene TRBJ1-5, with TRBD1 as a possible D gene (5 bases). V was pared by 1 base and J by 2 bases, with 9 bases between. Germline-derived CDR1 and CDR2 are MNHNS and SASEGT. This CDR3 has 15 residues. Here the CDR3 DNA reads TGTGCCAGCAGTGAAGGGGGGTGGGGCAATCAGCCCCAGCATTTT. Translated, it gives CASSEGGWGNQPQHF.

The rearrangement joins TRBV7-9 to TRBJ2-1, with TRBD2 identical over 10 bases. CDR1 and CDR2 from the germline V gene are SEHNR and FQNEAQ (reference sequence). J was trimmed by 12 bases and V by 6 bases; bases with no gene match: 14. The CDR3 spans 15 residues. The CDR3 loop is CASSPISGRFGGQFF. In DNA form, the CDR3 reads TGTGCCAGCAGTCCCATTAGCGGGAGGTTTGGTGGGCAGTTCTTC.